These T cell receptor beta chains were read from a single sample in a study of cytomegalovirus exposure and HLA in healthy donors. The table came from immunoSEQ multiplex PCR; TCRdb's copy has only in-frame clones and leaves some out. Of 45,000 to 65,000 clones in the sample, less than 85% were seen once. Sequenced: PBMCs. These receptors were obtained from a woman under 30 in good health and CMV-seronegative. The CDR3 runs from the conserved cysteine through the conserved F or W. The D gene is left open where the match is weak.

v_gene,d_gene,len,CDR3aa
TRBV28,NA,12,CASRLTRAEAFF
TRBV7-2,NA,16,CASSLGGTANTGELFF
TRBV9,NA,14,CASSVGQLNTEAFF
TRBV4-1,NA,15,CASSFRQADYNEQFF
TRBV23-1,TRBD2,16,CASSQLGKREWSGQYF
TRBV28,NA,13,CASRKTVSTEQYF
TRBV30,NA,12,CAWSGQGGEAFF
TRBV12-2,NA,18,CASRLALGSQGGNQPQHF
TRBV28,TRBD1,14,CASSIKGGIYGYTF
TRBV7-3,TRBD2,14,CASSPGTSGSQQFF
TRBV9,NA,14,CASSGSSGANVLTF
TRBV6-5,NA,14,CASSLGLSTDTQYF
TRBV2,NA,14,CASRYGGSYNEQFF
TRBV4-2,TRBD1,15,CASSQGTGESYEQYF
TRBV6-5,NA,16,CASSYLQGGRDYEQYF
TRBV10-1,TRBD1,11,CASSKDRWVFF
TRBV7-3,NA,14,CASSSRQGTGELFF
TRBV5-5,TRBD2,17,CASSLALAGVGPHEQYF
TRBV6-5,NA,16,CASSYSRTELNSPLHF
TRBV9,NA,14,CASSVWENAHEQYF
TRBV10-1,NA,13,CASSRGHNQPQHF
TRBV9,TRBD1,18,CASSAAGQARALGLAPFF
TRBV15,TRBD2,15,CATSRASGSSDTQYF
TRBV6-5,NA,13,CASRMGFNQPQHF
TRBV28,NA,13,CASSSAGWETQYF
TRBV27,NA,16,CASSLLVDRGGGTQYF
TRBV5-6,NA,14,CASSPDRANYGYTF
TRBV7-9,NA,14,CASSLGRLRGKLFF
TRBV2,TRBD2,15,CASRETSGSGDTQYF
TRBV7-2,NA,16,CATSRRGGGTQETQYF
TRBV11-2,TRBD1,19,CASSLAAGTGGSSGNTIYF
TRBV27,NA,14,CASSLSGLNYGYTF
TRBV5-1,TRBD2,14,CASSQSGGYNEQFF
TRBV4-1,TRBD1,16,CASSQDRGTGSYGYTF
TRBV11-1,NA,12,CASSPTSYEQYF
TRBV27,TRBD1,17,CASSLIRDRGPGAEAFF
TRBV6-4,TRBD2,16,CASSDSPAGVSNEQFF
TRBV6-6,NA,15,CASSYGSRVLAEAFF
TRBV9,TRBD1,14,CASSAGQGSHEQYF
TRBV9,NA,15,CASSTHQGTNEKLFF
TRBV6-6,NA,14,CASSREDSSYGYTF
TRBV28,TRBD2,16,CASSRGTSGVNGEQFF
TRBV13,TRBD2,15,CASSSARLAGVSAFF
TRBV2,TRBD1,15,CASREDPTGTGSLYF
TRBV9,NA,13,CASSRSATGELFF
TRBV27,NA,13,CASSLVQNTEAFF
TRBV6-1,NA,11,CASSPTAEAFF
TRBV28,NA,17,CASSPTLAPSSYNEQFF
TRBV7-9,NA,16,CASSYLIEAGANVLTF
TRBV7-9,NA,14,CASSVRGPPDTQYF
TRBV6-1,TRBD1,15,CASSEAAGTGPRAFF
TRBV6-1,NA,12,CASSAGSYEQYF
TRBV6-6,TRBD1,15,CASSPGQGTNTEAFF
TRBV7-3,NA,16,CASSLSGGAGTGELFF